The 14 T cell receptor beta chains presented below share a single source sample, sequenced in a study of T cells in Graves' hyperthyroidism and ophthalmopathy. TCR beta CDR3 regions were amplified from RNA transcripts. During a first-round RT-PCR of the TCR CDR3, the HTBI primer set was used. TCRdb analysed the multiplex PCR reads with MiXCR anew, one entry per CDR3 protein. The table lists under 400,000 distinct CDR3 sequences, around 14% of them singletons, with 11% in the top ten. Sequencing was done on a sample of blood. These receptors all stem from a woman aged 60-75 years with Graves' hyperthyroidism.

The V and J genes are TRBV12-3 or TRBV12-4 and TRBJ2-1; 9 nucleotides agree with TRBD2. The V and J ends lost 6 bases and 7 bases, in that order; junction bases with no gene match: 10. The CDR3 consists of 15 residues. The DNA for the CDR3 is TGTGCCAGCAGGACCGGGACTAGCATAGGGAATGAGCAGTTCTTC. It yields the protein CASRTGTSIGNEQFF.

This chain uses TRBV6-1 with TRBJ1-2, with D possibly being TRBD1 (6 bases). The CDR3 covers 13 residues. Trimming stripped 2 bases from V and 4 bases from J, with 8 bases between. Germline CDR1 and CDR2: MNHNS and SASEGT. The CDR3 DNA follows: TGTGCCAGCAGTGAAATAGGGGGCTATGGCTACACCTTC. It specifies CASSEIGGYGYTF.

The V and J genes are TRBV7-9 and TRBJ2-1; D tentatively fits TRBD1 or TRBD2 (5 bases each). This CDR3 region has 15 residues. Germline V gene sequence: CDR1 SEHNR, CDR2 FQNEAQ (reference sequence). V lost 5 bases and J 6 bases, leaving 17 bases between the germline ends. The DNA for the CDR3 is TGTGCCAGCAGCCCACGAACGGGACGCTTCAATGAGCAGTTCTTC. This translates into CASSPRTGRFNEQFF.

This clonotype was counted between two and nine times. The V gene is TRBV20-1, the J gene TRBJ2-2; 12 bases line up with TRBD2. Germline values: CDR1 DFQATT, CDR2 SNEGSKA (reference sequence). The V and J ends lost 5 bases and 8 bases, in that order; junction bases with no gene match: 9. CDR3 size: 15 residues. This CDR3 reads CSAHSPSGRAGELFF. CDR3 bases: TGCAGTGCTCATAGCCCTAGCGGGAGGGCGGGGGAGCTGTTTTTT.

CDR3 bases: TGTGCCAGCAGTTTATCGAGACAGGGGGAGACCCAGTACTTC. Residues: CASSLSRQGETQYF. The chain has TRBV27 and TRBJ2-5; 8 bases agree with TRBD1. The germline CDR1 and CDR2 sequences are MNHEY and SMNVEV (reference sequence). After removal of 0 bases from V and 5 bases from J, the junction contained 2 bases not matched to a gene. There are 14 residues in the CDR3.

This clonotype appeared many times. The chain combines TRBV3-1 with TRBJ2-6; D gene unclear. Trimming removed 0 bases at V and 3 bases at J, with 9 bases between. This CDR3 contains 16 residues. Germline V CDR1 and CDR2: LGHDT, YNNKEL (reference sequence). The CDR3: CASSQDLGYGANVLTF. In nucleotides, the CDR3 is TGTGCCAGCAGCCAAGATCTGGGGTATGGGGCCAACGTCCTGACTTTC.

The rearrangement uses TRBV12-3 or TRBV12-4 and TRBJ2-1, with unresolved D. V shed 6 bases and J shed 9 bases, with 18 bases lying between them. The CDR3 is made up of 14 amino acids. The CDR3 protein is CASRDDSTAPEQFF. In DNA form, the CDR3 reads TGTGCCAGCAGGGACGACTCAACAGCACCTGAGCAGTTCTTC.

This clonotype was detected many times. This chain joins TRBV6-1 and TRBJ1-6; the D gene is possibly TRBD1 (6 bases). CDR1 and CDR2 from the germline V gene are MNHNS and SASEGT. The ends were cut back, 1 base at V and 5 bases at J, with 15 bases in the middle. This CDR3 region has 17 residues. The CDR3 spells CASSEVGASPDNSPLHF. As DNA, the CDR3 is TGTGCCAGCAGTGAAGTGGGGGCCAGCCCTGATAATTCACCCCTCCACTTT.

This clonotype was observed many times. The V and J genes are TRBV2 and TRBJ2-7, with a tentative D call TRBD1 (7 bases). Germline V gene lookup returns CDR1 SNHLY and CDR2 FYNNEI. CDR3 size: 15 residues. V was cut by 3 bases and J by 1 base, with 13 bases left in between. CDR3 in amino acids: CASSEGRTGSYEQYF. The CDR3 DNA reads TGTGCCAGCAGTGAGGGGAGGACAGGTTCCTACGAGCAGTACTTC.

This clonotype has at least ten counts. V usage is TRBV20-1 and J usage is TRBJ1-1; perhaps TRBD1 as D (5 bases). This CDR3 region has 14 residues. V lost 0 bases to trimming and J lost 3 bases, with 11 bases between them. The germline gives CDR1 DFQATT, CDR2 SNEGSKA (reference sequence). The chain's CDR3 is CSAREPGRDTEAFF. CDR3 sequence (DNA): TGCAGTGCTAGAGAGCCAGGGAGGGACACTGAAGCTTTCTTT.

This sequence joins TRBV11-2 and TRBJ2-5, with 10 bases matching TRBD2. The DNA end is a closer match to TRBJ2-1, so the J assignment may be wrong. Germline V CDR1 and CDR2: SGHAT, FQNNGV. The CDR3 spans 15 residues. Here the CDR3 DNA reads TGTGCCAGCAGCTTAGGACTAGCGGGTGCAGAGACCCAGTTCTTC. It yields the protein CASSLGLAGAETQFF.

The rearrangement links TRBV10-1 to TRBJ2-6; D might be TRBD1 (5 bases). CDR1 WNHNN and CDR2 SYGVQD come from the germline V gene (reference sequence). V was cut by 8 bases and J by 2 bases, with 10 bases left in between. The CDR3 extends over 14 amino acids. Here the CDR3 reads CASSREPGANVLTF. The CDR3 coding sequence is TGCGCCAGCTCCAGGGAACCTGGGGCCAACGTCCTGACTTTC.

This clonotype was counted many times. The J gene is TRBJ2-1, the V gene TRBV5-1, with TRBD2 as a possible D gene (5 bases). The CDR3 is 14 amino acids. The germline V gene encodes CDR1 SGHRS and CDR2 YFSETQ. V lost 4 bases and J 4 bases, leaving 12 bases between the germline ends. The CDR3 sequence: CASSPGSDYNEQFF. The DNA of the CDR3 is TGCGCCAGCAGCCCGGGGTCTGATTACAATGAGCAGTTCTTC.

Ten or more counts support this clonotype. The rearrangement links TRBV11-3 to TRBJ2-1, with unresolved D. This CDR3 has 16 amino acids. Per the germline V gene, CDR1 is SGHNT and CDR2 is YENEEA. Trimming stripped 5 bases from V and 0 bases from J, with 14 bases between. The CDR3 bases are TGTGCCAGCAGCACTCGCCGGACGGCCTCCTACAATGAGCAGTTCTTC. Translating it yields CASSTRRTASYNEQFF.